This TCR beta chain was obtained from a study of spatial heterogeneity in lung cancer. Study results and limitations: Tumor mutation counts were tracked by expanded intratumoral alpha and beta TCR counts. Quantities of ubiquitous and regional expanded TCRs paralleled ubiquitous and regional nonsynonymous mutations, respectively.

From the 5' RACE reads, TCRdb called clonotypes with MiXCR, one entry per CDR3 protein. The top ten clones hold around 9.4% of a sample with several thousand distinct CDR3 sequences, around 7% of them seen once. Sample time point: sample taken at primary tumor resection. This clonotype was found many times. Its specificity is unknown. The CDR3 covers 14 residues. V lost 4 bases and J 1 base, leaving 8 bases between the germline ends. Germline V CDR1 and CDR2: SQVTM, ANQGSEA. The sequence came from a male donor with early-stage non-small cell lung cancer. Sequencing used lung tumor tissue, obtained at surgery. This rearrangement joins TRBV29-1 to TRBJ2-6; D remains ambiguous. DNA of the CDR3: TGCAGCGTTGCTGGAATATCTGGGGCCAACGTCCTGACTTTC. Its protein product is CSVAGISGANVLTF.